This passage covers 18 T cell receptor beta chains from one sample sequenced in a study of PD-1 blockade in mismatch repair-deficient tumors. The assay was immunoSEQ multiplex PCR, and TCRdb's table has in-frame clones only and misses some. Seen here are some 100,000 clones, about four fifths observed once, and the top ten hold 6.3%. The sample was peripheral blood, taken approximately 35 weeks after starting pembrolizumab. These TCRs come from an adult with mismatch repair-deficient cancer.

The chain couples TRBV4-1 to TRBJ1-1; D ambiguous. Trimming removed 0 bases at V and 1 base at J, with 6 bases between. CDR3 length: 14 amino acids. CDR1 and CDR2 (germline): MGHRA, YSYEKL. CDR3 loop: CASSQDGRNTEAFF. As DNA, the CDR3 is TGCGCCAGCAGCCAAGATGGACGGAACACTGAAGCTTTCTTT.

This clone was seen just once. The gene calls are TRBV6-1 and TRBJ1-5; TRBD1 might be the D (6 bases). From germline, CDR1 is MNHNS and CDR2 SASEGT. The CDR3 totals 15 residues. The germline V and J ends were trimmed by 5 bases and 1 base, with 12 bases remaining between them. CDR3 nucleotide sequence: TGTGCCAGCAGTCCCCGCGGGGGCAGCAATCAGCCCCAGCATTTT. Amino acid sequence: CASSPRGGSNQPQHF.

This clone was found once. The chain joins TRBV4-3 to TRBJ2-7; D uncertain. The CDR3 runs 16 residues. Trimming stripped 0 bases from V and 4 bases from J, with 16 bases between. CDR1 is LGHNA and CDR2 is YSLEER in the germline V gene. The DNA for the CDR3 is TGCGCCAGCAGCCAAGATCTCAGCCCCAAGGCATACGAGCAGTACTTC. This codes for CASSQDLSPKAYEQYF.

Written as DNA, the CDR3 is TGTGCCAGCAGTCCGAGCTCTAGAAAGACCTATGGCTACACCTTC. It encodes CASSPSSRKTYGYTF. The chain couples TRBV6-8 to TRBJ1-2; unclear D gene. This CDR3 is 15 amino acids long. CDR1 MNHGY and CDR2 SAAAGT come from the germline V gene. V was trimmed by 5 bases and J by 4 bases, leaving 17 bases between them.

This clone was observed a handful of times. This sequence joins TRBV6-1 and TRBJ2-5, with 9 bases that match TRBD1. Trimming removed 7 bases from V and 5 bases from J; junction bases left unmatched: 5. The CDR3 loop spans 13 amino acids. Germline V CDR1 and CDR2: MNHNS, SASEGT. The CDR3 here is CASMKQGAETQYF. The CDR3 nucleotides are TGTGCCAGCATGAAACAGGGGGCGGAGACCCAGTACTTC.

The V call is TRBV7-8, the J call TRBJ1-2; D may be TRBD1 (6 bases). CDR3 length equals 12 residues. Germline V gene lookup returns CDR1 SGHVS and CDR2 FQNEAQ. Trimming removed 5 bases at V and 3 bases at J, with 7 bases between. In DNA form, the CDR3 reads TGTGCCAGCAGCGCAGGGGACTATGGCTACACCTTC. As protein: CASSAGDYGYTF.

The V call is TRBV19, the J call TRBJ1-2; possible D gene TRBD1, 5 bases. Per germline, CDR1 LNHDA and CDR2 SQIVND (reference sequence). This CDR3 has 15 residues. V was cut by 3 bases and J by 5 bases, with 16 bases left in between. The DNA for the CDR3 is TGTGCCAGTAGTATCGGGGCCCTAGGAACGTATGGCTACACCTTC. Amino acid sequence: CASSIGALGTYGYTF.

The chain links TRBV19 to TRBJ1-5; 10 bases agree with TRBD1. Per germline, CDR1 LNHDA and CDR2 SQIVND (reference sequence). The CDR3 totals 17 residues. Trimming cost V 5 bases and J 2 bases; bases outside gene matches: 9. CDR3 residues: CASSALDRGQGNQPQHF. Here the CDR3 DNA reads TGTGCCAGTAGTGCGTTAGACAGGGGGCAAGGCAATCAGCCCCAGCATTTT.

This sequence joins TRBV29-1 and TRBJ1-4; D unclear. The CDR3 spans 13 residues. Trimming took off 1 base at V and 8 bases at J, with 11 bases between the two ends. CDR1 SQVTM and CDR2 ANQGSEA come from the germline V gene. The CDR3 region is CSVEVGPDEKLFF. The CDR3 DNA sequence: TGCAGCGTTGAAGTTGGGCCCGACGAAAAACTGTTTTTT.

The chain has TRBV4-1 and TRBJ2-1, with 9 bases matching TRBD2. From germline, CDR1 is MGHRA and CDR2 YSYEKL. J lost 12 bases, V lost 0 bases, and 9 bases had no gene match. The CDR3 length is 15 residues. The CDR3, as DNA: TGCGCCAGCAGCCAAGAACTAGCGGGCGTGGCAGGGCAGTTCTTC. Translated, it gives CASSQELAGVAGQFF.

The CDR3, as DNA: TGTGCCAGCAGCCCCCGGACTAGCGGGGGGGAGCTGTTTTTT. This sequence encodes CASSPRTSGGELFF. The chain combines TRBV9 with TRBJ2-2; TRBD2 aligns across 11 bases. CDR3 length equals 14 residues. J lost 8 bases, V lost 4 bases, and 4 bases had no gene match. Germline loops: CDR1 SGDLS, CDR2 YYNGEE.

This clone was seen more than once but under ten times. The V gene is TRBV4-2, the J gene TRBJ2-1; unclear D gene. CDR3 length equals 15 residues. Germline CDR1 LGHNA, CDR2 YNFKEQ. Deletions cut 3 bases from V and 2 bases from J, with 11 bases between. The DNA of the CDR3 is TGTGCCAGCAGCCATGACTCCCCTCCCTACAATGAGCAGTTCTTC. This codes for CASSHDSPPYNEQFF.

This rearrangement joins TRBV7-9 to TRBJ1-4; D is unclear. Trimming removed 1 base from V and 6 bases from J, with 12 bases in between. CDR3 length: 15 amino acids. CDR1 and CDR2 from the germline V gene are SEHNR and FQNEAQ (reference sequence). The CDR3 DNA sequence: TGTGCCAGCAGCTTAGTCGCAACCACCTATGAAAAACTGTTTTTT. Translated: CASSLVATTYEKLFF.

V and J are TRBV4-2 and TRBJ2-3; tentatively, D is TRBD2 (6 bases). CDR1 and CDR2 (germline): LGHNA, YNFKEQ. The CDR3 is made up of 19 amino acids. V was pared by 5 bases and J by 0 bases, with 24 bases between. This CDR3 reads CASSSGLKSLLDSTDTQYF. The CDR3 region has the DNA TGTGCCAGCAGCTCGGGACTGAAAAGCCTGCTGGATAGCACAGATACGCAGTATTTT.

This clone appeared once. The chain links TRBV6-1 to TRBJ2-7, with TRBD2 as a possible D gene (6 bases). This CDR3 is built from 16 residues. Trimming stripped 0 bases from V and 5 bases from J, with 17 bases between. Germline CDR1 is MNHNS and CDR2 is SASEGT. CDR3 nucleotide sequence: TGTGCCAGCAGTGAAGCGCGAGGAGGGGTGTACAACGAGCAGTACTTC. This translates into CASSEARGGVYNEQYF.

The chain links TRBV11-1 to TRBJ2-1; D is unclear. The V and J ends lost 1 base and 5 bases respectively, with 9 bases between them. This CDR3 has 14 amino acids. CDR1 and CDR2 (germline): SGHAT, FQDESV (reference sequence). The CDR3 region is CASSLGLGHNEQFF. CDR3 in DNA: TGTGCCAGCAGCTTAGGTCTAGGCCACAATGAGCAGTTCTTC.

This chain uses TRBV19 with TRBJ2-1; no clear D. Between the trimmed V and J ends, which lost 4 bases and 13 bases, there was a span of 14 bases. Germline CDR1 is LNHDA and CDR2 is SQIVND (reference sequence). The length of the CDR3 is 12 residues. The CDR3 spells CASSRLIGVQFF. The CDR3 DNA reads TGTGCCAGTAGTAGACTCATCGGTGTACAGTTCTTC. Supplemented by reference TRBV19 and TRBJ2-1, the full variable domain reads DGGITQSPKYLFRKEGQNVTLSCEQNLNHDAMYWYRQDPGQGLRLIYYSQIVNDFQKGDIAEGYSVSREKKESFPLTVTSAQKNPTAFYLCASSRLIGVQFFGPGTRLTVL.

This clone was counted between two and nine times. DNA of the CDR3: TGTGCCAGTAGCCTGGGACAGGGTTACGAGCAGTACTTC. Its translation is CASSLGQGYEQYF. The chain links TRBV19 to TRBJ2-7; 9 nucleotides align to TRBD1. Germline V gives CDR1 LNHDA, CDR2 SQIVND (reference sequence). The CDR3 is 13 amino acids. Germline trimming cut 6 bases from V and 4 bases from J; bases unmatched to any gene: 4.